Listed here are 10 T cell receptor beta chains from one sample, sequenced in a study of memory CD8 T cells in hepatitis C reinfection. Produced via immunoSEQ multiplex PCR; TCRdb's table is partial and in-frame only. The sample contains around 47,000 clones, roughly 90% of which appear only once. Described time point: peak reinfection, 3 to 8 weeks after reinfection detection. TCR sequencing was done directly ex vivo on sorted cells, without expansion in vitro. The specimen sequenced was naive CD8+ T cells sorted from blood. The receptors originated from a man in his late teens or twenties with hepatitis C virus infection.

V gene TRBV10-3 combines with J gene TRBJ1-2; 7 bases fit TRBD1. V lost 2 bases, J lost 8 bases, and 5 bases stayed unmatched. Germline V lookup: CDR1 ENHRY, CDR2 SYGVKD. The CDR3 totals 13 residues. CDR3: CAISEEGARGYTF. The DNA of the CDR3 is TGTGCCATCAGTGAGGAGGGGGCGCGAGGCTACACCTTC.

In DNA form, the CDR3 reads TGCGCCAGCAGTGAGTCCTGGGGGAGGAAGACCCAGTACTTC. Protein product: CASSESWGRKTQYF. The chain has TRBV10-1 and TRBJ2-5; tentatively, D is TRBD2 (6 bases). The CDR3 loop spans 14 amino acids. With 0 bases removed from V and 6 bases from J, the gap between germline ends came to 11 bases. CDR1 and CDR2 (germline): WNHNN, SYGVQD (reference sequence).

The CDR3 is CASSLREGARQPQHF. CDR3 DNA sequence: TGTGCCAGCTCACTCCGGGAGGGGGCACGTCAGCCCCAGCATTTT. This chain joins TRBV27 and TRBJ1-5, with TRBD1 matching 7 bases. From germline, CDR1 is MNHEY and CDR2 SMNVEV (reference sequence). The CDR3 consists of 15 residues. V was clipped by 8 bases and J by 6 bases; unmatched bases: 13.

The genes are TRBV9 and TRBJ1-2; TRBD1 might be the D (6 bases). This CDR3 is built from 15 residues. Germline V gene sequence: CDR1 SGDLS, CDR2 YYNGEE. V was trimmed by 3 bases and J by 0 bases, leaving 12 bases between them. This CDR3 reads CASSGEQGANYGYTF. CDR3 in DNA: TGTGCCAGCAGCGGTGAACAGGGAGCTAACTATGGCTACACCTTC.

The chain uses TRBV6-5 and TRBJ2-2; D is perhaps TRBD1 (6 bases). V lost 6 bases and J lost 6, with 17 bases in between. Germline CDR1 and CDR2: MNHEY and SVGAGI. This CDR3 is 15 amino acids long. For the CDR3, the DNA is TGTGCCAGCAGCCTCACAGGGATCCCCTCCGGGGAGCTGTTTTTT. Amino acids: CASSLTGIPSGELFF.

V usage is TRBV6-5 and J usage is TRBJ2-7; 8 bases map to TRBD1. The CDR3 extends over 12 amino acids. The germline gives CDR1 MNHEY, CDR2 SVGAGI. V was clipped by 5 bases and J by 6 bases; unmatched bases: 3. CDR3 DNA: TGTGCCAGCAGTCCCGGGACAGGCGAGCAGTACTTC. Protein product: CASSPGTGEQYF.

This clone was counted once. The chain links TRBV10-3 to TRBJ2-7, with 8 nucleotides matching TRBD2. This CDR3 has 14 amino acids. Germline trimming cut 4 bases from V and 3 bases from J; bases unmatched to any gene: 5. Germline values: CDR1 ENHRY, CDR2 SYGVKD. The CDR3 nucleotides are TGTGCCATCAGTGTAGCGGGACTCCTCTACGAGCAGTACTTC. This encodes CAISVAGLLYEQYF.

The rearrangement joins TRBV4-1 to TRBJ2-5; TRBD2 might be the D (6 bases). Germline V CDR1 and CDR2: MGHRA, YSYEKL. V lost 5 bases to trimming and J lost 2 bases, with 9 bases between them. This CDR3 has 13 residues. The CDR3 loop reads CASSAGRQETQYF. In nucleotides, the CDR3 is TGCGCCAGCAGCGCCGGGAGACAAGAGACCCAGTACTTC.

This clone was seen only once. The V gene is TRBV4-3, the J gene TRBJ2-1, with 14 positions matching TRBD2. The CDR3 spans 20 residues. The V gene's germline CDR1 is LGHNA and CDR2 YSLEER. V was clipped by 3 bases and J by 5 bases; unmatched bases: 15. The CDR3 nucleotides read TGCGCCAGCAGCCAGTACTTCCCCGGGACTAGCGGGGGAAATCACAATGAGCAGTTCTTC. Translating it yields CASSQYFPGTSGGNHNEQFF.

CDR3 DNA: TGTGCCAGCAGCCAAGAGGGACAGGGGGCGGGCTCCTACGAGCAGTACTTC. Translation gives CASSQEGQGAGSYEQYF. The chain recombines TRBV4-2 with TRBJ2-7, with 12 bases identical to TRBD1. The V gene's germline CDR1 is LGHNA and CDR2 YNFKEQ. The CDR3 sequence is 17 residues long. Losses at the gene ends were 0 bases for V and 0 bases for J; bases not matched to a gene: 3.